Listed here are 3 T cell receptor beta chains from one sample, sequenced in a study of cytomegalovirus exposure and HLA in healthy donors. PCR employed 60 Vbeta and 13 Jbeta primers. Assay used: immunoSEQ multiplex PCR; TCRdb lists only in-frame clones, some missing. Recorded for this sample: more than 30,000 clones. Sequencing was done on a sample of PBMCs. These receptor sequences come from a man aged 40-49 years in good health and CMV-seropositive.

The rearrangement uses TRBV5-5 and TRBJ2-7; D is perhaps TRBD2 (6 bases). The V gene lost 2 bases and the J gene lost 4 bases, with 16 bases spanning the gap. The CDR3 sequence is 15 residues long. Germline V CDR1 and CDR2: SGHKS, YYEKEE (reference sequence). Here the CDR3 reads CASSLRLGLSYEQYF. CDR3 coding DNA: TGTGCCAGCAGCTTAAGGCTGGGACTTTCTTACGAGCAGTACTTC.

V and J are TRBV6-6 and TRBJ2-2; TRBD1 is a possible D gene (5 bases). Germline V CDR1 and CDR2: MNHNY, SVGAGI (reference sequence). CDR3 size: 14 residues. Trimming took off 5 bases at V and 4 bases at J, with 11 bases between the two ends. CDR3 in DNA: TGTGCCAGCAGTCGTGACAGAGCCACCGGGGAGCTGTTTTTT. It is translated as CASSRDRATGELFF.

This rearrangement joins TRBV4-2 to TRBJ2-1; D is undetermined. CDR3 length: 13 amino acids. CDR1 and CDR2 from the germline V gene are LGHNA and YNFKEQ. The germline V and J ends were trimmed by 0 bases and 5 bases, with 5 bases remaining between them. DNA of the CDR3: TGTGCCAGCAGCCAAGAAAGAGACAATGAGCAGTTCTTC. It translates to CASSQERDNEQFF.